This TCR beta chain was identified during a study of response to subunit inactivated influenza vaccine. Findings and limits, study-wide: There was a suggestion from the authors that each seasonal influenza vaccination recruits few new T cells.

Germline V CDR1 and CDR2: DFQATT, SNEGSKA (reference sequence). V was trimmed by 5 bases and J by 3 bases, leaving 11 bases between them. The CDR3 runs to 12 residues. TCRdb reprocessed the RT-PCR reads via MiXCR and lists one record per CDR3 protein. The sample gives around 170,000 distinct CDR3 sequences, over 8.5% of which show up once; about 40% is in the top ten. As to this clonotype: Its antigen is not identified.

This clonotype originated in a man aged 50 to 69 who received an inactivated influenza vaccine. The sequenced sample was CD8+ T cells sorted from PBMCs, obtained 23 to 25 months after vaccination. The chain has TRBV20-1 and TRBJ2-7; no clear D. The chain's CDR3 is CSASGEHYEQYF. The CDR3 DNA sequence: TGCAGTGCTTCCGGAGAGCACTACGAGCAGTACTTC.